This entry is about one T cell receptor beta chain. Its antigen is unidentified. Researchers ran the PCR with 60 Vbeta and 13 Jbeta primers. Here immunoSEQ multiplex PCR was the method, and the copy in TCRdb shows in-frame clones only, minus some. This sample carries approximately 160,000 clones, over 75% of them seen once, and the ten largest clones take approximately 0.66%. CDR3 size: 15 residues. Trimming removed 6 bases from V and 6 bases from J, with 18 bases in between. Germline CDR1 and CDR2: KGHSH and LQKENI. The entry originates in a study of cytomegalovirus exposure and HLA in healthy donors. Whole-study context: For the approximately 360 genotyped donors, roughly 80% fell within the Caucasian-associated ancestry cluster.

Study findings and constraints: Rare TCR sequences dominated, though some public TCRs recurred in many donors. The investigators catalogued 150 or so TCR beta chains as cytomegalovirus-associated. In a later analysis, common viral pathogens appeared linked to several of the most significant clusters.

The origin of this receptor is a male donor in good health and CMV-seronegative. The chain joins TRBV18 to TRBJ2-1; TRBD2 is a possible D gene (5 bases). The material sequenced was PBMCs. CDR3 region: CASSLGVPEGNEQFF. CDR3 sequence (DNA): TGTGCCAGCTCCCTCGGGGTCCCCGAGGGCAATGAGCAGTTCTTC.